A selection of T cell receptor beta chains follows, all from one sample in a study of T cell responses to AZD1222 COVID-19 vaccine. The data were produced by immunoSEQ multiplex PCR, yet TCRdb's version contains in-frame clones alone and is incomplete. The sample carries 85,000 to 90,000 clones, approximately 86% recorded once. The material was peripheral blood, obtained on day 0 of MenACWY control vaccination. The receptor set was obtained from an adult in good health. Both conserved end residues are part of each CDR3. The D gene is left open where the match is weak. The size entry is marked missing in some rows and otherwise reads once, few, many or a size class.

d_gene,abundance,v_gene,j_gene,CDR3aa,CDR3nt
.,.,TRBV4-3,TRBJ1-6,CASSQDINSPLHF,TGCGCCAGCAGCCAAGACATCAATTCACCCCTCCACTTT
TRBD1,.,TRBV2,TRBJ1-1,CASKGGIQNTEAFF,TGTGCCAGCAAAGGGGGCATACAGAACACTGAAGCTTTCTTT
TRBD1,.,TRBV7-9,TRBJ2-7,CASSSLRGQNEYEQYF,TGTGCCAGCAGCTCGCTCAGGGGGCAGAACGAGTACGAGCAGTACTTC
.,.,TRBV6-5,TRBJ2-7,CASNRDAGYEQYF,TGTGCCAGCAATCGGGACGCGGGCTACGAGCAGTACTTC
TRBD1,.,TRBV7-2,TRBJ1-2,CASSFLGQGGGTYGYTF,TGTGCCAGCAGCTTCTTAGGACAGGGTGGGGGGACTTATGGCTACACCTTC
.,.,TRBV7-6,TRBJ2-7,CASSFQGYEQYF,TGTGCCAGCAGCTTCCAGGGCTACGAGCAGTACTTC
.,.,TRBV12-3/TRBV12-4,TRBJ2-3,CASKGGDTQYF,TGTGCCAGCAAGGGAGGAGATACGCAGTATTTT
.,.,TRBV27,TRBJ1-1,CASRRDRGLGTEAFF,TGTGCCAGCAGGCGGGACCGGGGTCTTGGGACTGAAGCTTTCTTT
TRBD2,.,TRBV14,TRBJ2-5,CASSQDRQRGGLETQYF,TGTGCCAGCAGCCAAGATCGGCAGCGGGGGGGCCTGGAGACCCAGTACTTC
.,.,TRBV15,TRBJ1-2,CATSRGSGESGYTF,TGTGCCACCAGCAGAGGTTCAGGGGAGTCTGGCTACACCTTC
.,.,TRBV7-9,TRBJ1-2,CASSRQGYYGYTF,TGTGCCAGCAGCCGTCAGGGGTACTATGGCTACACCTTC
TRBD2,.,TRBV5-6,TRBJ2-7,CASSPGTSGGFISYEQYF,TGTGCCAGCAGCCCCGGGACTAGCGGGGGGTTCATTTCCTACGAGCAGTACTTC
.,.,TRBV9,TRBJ2-1,CASSVAGQTSYNEQFF,TGTGCCAGCAGCGTAGCTGGGCAGACCTCCTACAATGAGCAGTTCTTC
TRBD1,.,TRBV28,TRBJ1-5,CASSLRGTVQPQHF,TGTGCCAGCAGTTTAAGGGGGACAGTTCAGCCCCAGCATTTT
TRBD1,.,TRBV7-2,TRBJ2-7,CASSLEPGGNYEQYF,TGTGCCAGCAGCTTAGAACCAGGGGGAAATTACGAGCAGTACTTC
TRBD1,.,TRBV19,TRBJ1-1,CASSIGIGTGGSTEAFF,TGTGCCAGTAGTATAGGGATAGGGACAGGGGGCTCCACTGAAGCTTTCTTT
.,.,TRBV6-5,TRBJ2-1,CASRAPGGEQFF,TGTGCCAGCAGAGCACCGGGGGGCGAGCAGTTCTTC
.,.,TRBV11-2,TRBJ1-2,CASTPTGLYGYTF,TGTGCCAGCACCCCGACAGGCCTCTATGGCTACACCTTC
TRBD1,once,TRBV9,TRBJ1-6,CASSADRGSSPLHF,TGTGCCAGCAGCGCGGACAGGGGAAGTTCACCCCTCCACTTT
.,once,TRBV5-6,TRBJ1-6,CASSLGGGSSYNSPLHF,TGTGCCAGCAGCTTGGGTGGGGGGAGCTCCTATAATTCACCCCTCCACTTT
.,.,TRBV9,TRBJ1-2,CASSPGGANGYTF,TGTGCCAGCAGCCCGGGGGGGGCGAATGGCTACACCTTC
.,.,TRBV11-2,TRBJ2-1,CASSFPSNEQFF,TGTGCCAGCAGCTTCCCCTCCAATGAGCAGTTCTTC
TRBD1,.,TRBV15,TRBJ1-2,CATSRGGTGERAGYTF,TGTGCCACCAGCAGAGGGGGGACAGGGGAGAGAGCTGGCTACACCTTC
.,.,TRBV10-3,TRBJ1-5,CAISETPGERQPQHF,TGTGCCATCAGTGAAACCCCCGGGGAGCGTCAGCCCCAGCATTTT
.,.,TRBV19,TRBJ1-1,CASSTDTRTEAFF,TGTGCCAGTAGTACGGACACTCGAACTGAAGCTTTCTTT
TRBD1,.,TRBV19,TRBJ2-4,CASSIVPGQGIGIQYF,TGTGCCAGTAGTATAGTTCCGGGACAGGGGATCGGCATTCAGTACTTC
TRBD1,.,TRBV29-1,TRBJ1-2,CSVGGTGGDYGYTF,TGCAGCGTTGGGGGGACAGGGGGAGACTATGGCTACACCTTC
.,.,TRBV13,TRBJ2-1,CASKLRGASSYNEQFF,TGTGCCAGCAAGCTACGGGGGGCCAGCTCCTACAATGAGCAGTTCTTC
TRBD1,.,TRBV2,TRBJ1-1,CASNQGATFF,TGTGCCAGCAATCAGGGGGCGACTTTCTTT
.,.,TRBV19,TRBJ2-2,CASSIEGRYTGELFF,TGTGCCAGTAGTATAGAGGGGAGGTACACCGGGGAGCTGTTTTTT
.,few,TRBV20-1,TRBJ1-1,CSASQNTEAFF,TGCAGTGCTAGTCAAAACACTGAAGCTTTCTTT